A single sample gave rise to the 10 T cell receptor beta chains below, sequenced in a study of T cell changes during pregnancy in multiple sclerosis. TCRdb keeps only in-frame clones here, not all; method: immunoSEQ multiplex PCR. The table shows around 64,000 clones, with 92% occurring only once. Sequences were derived from CD4+ T cells from peripheral blood mononuclear cells, sampled after pregnancy. All receptors derive from a female donor with multiple sclerosis, enrolled in a pregnancy study.

This chain links TRBV2 with TRBJ2-3; D may be TRBD1 (5 bases). The CDR3 totals 13 residues. Trimming removed 9 bases at V and 1 base at J, with 11 bases between. CDR1 SNHLY and CDR2 FYNNEI come from the germline V gene. Written as DNA, the CDR3 is TGTGCCAGGGAATCGACAGGCACAGATACGCAGTATTTT. Its translation is CARESTGTDTQYF.

This CDR3 is CASSPGTGVTGELFF. DNA for the CDR3: TGCGCCAGCAGCCCCGGGACAGGGGTCACCGGGGAGCTGTTTTTT. The rearrangement links TRBV4-1 to TRBJ2-2; 10 positions match TRBD1. The CDR3 totals 15 residues. V lost 4 bases to trimming and J lost 4 bases; unmatched junction nucleotides: 3. CDR1 MGHRA and CDR2 YSYEKL come from the germline V gene.

The sample holds one count of this clone. This chain joins TRBV5-6 and TRBJ1-2, with no clear D. The CDR3 runs 13 residues. Trimming shortened V by 8 bases and J by 7 bases, and 18 bases separated the two germline ends. CDR1 and CDR2 from the germline V gene are SGHDT and YYEEEE. The CDR3 region is CASTLEGVTGYTF. In DNA, the CDR3 is TGTGCCAGTACACTGGAGGGCGTTACTGGCTACACCTTC.

V gene TRBV7-9 combines with J gene TRBJ2-3, with TRBD2 matching over 14 bases. CDR3 length: 19 amino acids. Germline V lookup: CDR1 SEHNR, CDR2 FQNEAQ (reference sequence). The V and J ends lost 6 bases and 3 bases, in that order; junction bases with no gene match: 14. The DNA for the CDR3 is TGTGCCAGCAGACGGACCCTTGAGACTAGCGGGAGGGAGACAGATACGCAGTATTTT. Translation gives CASRRTLETSGRETDTQYF. The whole variable domain, remainder taken from reference TRBV7-9 and TRBJ2-3, is DTGVSQNPRHKITKRGQNVTFRCDPISEHNRLYWYRQTLGQGPEFLTYFQNEAQLEKSRLLSDRFSAERPKGSFSTLEIQRTEQGDSAMYLCASRRTLETSGRETDTQYFGPGTRLTVL.

The sample holds one count of this clone. This chain links TRBV19 with TRBJ1-1; D is perhaps TRBD1 (6 bases). Trimming left V 4 bases short and J 5 bases short, with 11 bases between. The CDR3 covers 13 residues. Germline CDR1 reads LNHDA; CDR2 reads SQIVND (reference sequence). The CDR3: CASSSQGRTEAFF. CDR3 nucleotide sequence: TGTGCCAGTAGTAGCCAGGGGCGGACTGAAGCTTTCTTT.

V gene TRBV5-6 combines with J gene TRBJ2-7, with TRBD1 identical over 12 bases. Germline-derived CDR1 and CDR2 are SGHDT and YYEEEE. J gave up 2 bases and V 0 bases, and 6 bases lay outside the gene matches. CDR3 size: 17 residues. CDR3 DNA sequence: TGTGCCAGCAGCTTGGCGGGACAGGGGGCTGAAACCTACGAGCAGTACTTC. Translating gives CASSLAGQGAETYEQYF.

This clone was counted a few times. The chain recombines TRBV9 with TRBJ1-1, with D possibly TRBD1 on 5 matching bases. V was clipped by 5 bases and J by 0 bases, with 8 bases between them. The length of the CDR3 is 13 residues. Germline CDR1 is SGDLS and CDR2 is YYNGEE. The CDR3 DNA reads TGTGCCAGCAGTCAGGGCATGAACACTGAAGCTTTCTTT. This translates into CASSQGMNTEAFF.

This chain uses TRBV27 with TRBJ1-1; 8 nucleotides line up with TRBD1. Germline CDR1 is MNHEY and CDR2 is SMNVEV (reference sequence). There are 15 residues in the CDR3. V trimming: 4 bases; J trimming: 0 bases; junction bases outside the gene matches: 4. The CDR3 here is CASSSRDRMNTEAFF. The CDR3 bases are TGTGCCAGCAGTTCGCGGGACAGGATGAACACTGAAGCTTTCTTT.

The chain has TRBV6-1 and TRBJ2-5; no reliable D call. This CDR3 comprises 15 residues. Germline CDR1 MNHNS, CDR2 SASEGT. V was trimmed by 3 bases and J by 2 bases, leaving 13 bases between them. CDR3 DNA sequence: TGTGCCAGCAGTGAGGGTCCAGGAAGGCAAGAGACCCAGTACTTC. The encoded protein is CASSEGPGRQETQYF.

This clone was seen just once. The V and J genes are TRBV6-5 and TRBJ1-2; 9 bases match TRBD1. The CDR3 spans 14 residues. V dropped 5 bases and J dropped 5; count of bases not matched to a gene: 6. The germline gives CDR1 MNHEY, CDR2 SVGAGI. CDR3 nucleotide sequence: TGTGCCAGCAGTCGGGCCGGGACAGGGTATGGCTACACCTTC. The encoded protein is CASSRAGTGYGYTF.